The sequence of this T cell receptor (beta chain) was determined in a study of blood T cell repertoires in COVID-19. Repertoires were generated with immunoSEQ multiplex PCR, while TCRdb's copy carries only in-frame clones and drops some. The sample holds 200,000 to 250,000 clones, approximately 82% seen once. The germline V gene has CDR1 SNHLY and CDR2 FYNNEI. The CDR3 length is 14 residues. V lost 2 bases, J lost 9 bases, and 14 bases lay in between. Sequencing used peripheral blood. The chain uses TRBV2 and TRBJ1-5; D unclear. The sequence derives from an elderly woman with acute or convalescent COVID-19. The CDR3 is CASSESRVIRPQHF. CDR3 in DNA: TGTGCCAGCAGTGAATCCCGGGTTATTCGGCCCCAGCATTTT. The entire variable domain, with the rest obtained from reference TRBV2 and TRBJ1-5, is as follows: EPEVTQTPSHQVTQMGQEVILRCVPISNHLYFYWYRQILGQKVEFLVSFYNNEISEKSEIFDDQFSVERPDGSNFTLKIRSTKLEDSAMYFCASSESRVIRPQHFGDGTRLSIL.